At least ten counts were recorded for the clone carrying this T cell receptor beta chain. What it recognizes is unknown. This sample is drawn from a study of blood T cells in healthy people across ages. Sample-barcoded 5' priming and a J-beta primer mix drove a second PCR of roughly 6 to 12 cycles. All samples gave at least 2.5 million CDR3-containing paired-end reads. TCRdb re-analysed the 5' RACE reads in MiXCR, keeping a single row per CDR3 protein. The table has approximately 580,000 distinct CDR3 sequences, 20% to 30% seen once. Whole-study findings and limits: A conclusive naive versus antigen-experienced comparison was prevented by the unsorted PBMCs.

Germline V CDR1 and CDR2: DFQATT, SNEGSKA (reference sequence). There are 15 residues in the CDR3. V gave up 2 bases and J gave up 2 bases, with 15 bases separating them. Donation came from healthy Caucasian individuals in Russia who were aged about 6 to 100. The same specimen was also included in a second study, on T cells of mothers and their children.

The chain carries TRBV20-1 and TRBJ2-5; possible D gene TRBD1, 5 bases. The TCR comes from a boy between 10 and 17 years old in good health. The material sequenced was blood. The CDR3 loop reads CSARSATDIQETQYF. CDR3 nucleotides: TGCAGTGCTAGAAGCGCGACAGACATACAAGAGACCCAGTACTTC.